Below, one TCR beta chain is given with its context. Its antigen is currently unknown. This record comes from a study of long-term antiretroviral therapy in people with HIV. Points from the study as a whole: Pre-ART-expanded clones dominated the repertoire at all time points. Post-ART samples showed increased diversity that remained below transplant donor control levels.

1-10 million cryopreserved PBMC were held in samples before DNA extraction. Running of the v3.0 immunoSEQ assay took place at survey level. Using immunoSEQ multiplex PCR, the repertoire was profiled, and TCRdb retains in-frame clones only, with some absent. The data contain about 44,000 clones, about 96% of them singletons. The clonotype was recovered from a woman aged 50 to 60 with HIV. This specimen consisted of unsorted PBMCs, obtained 3.7 years after starting antiretroviral therapy.

The CDR3 region is CASSSPGQGTGGETQYF. CDR3 nucleotides: TGTGCCAGCAGCTCTCCGGGACAGGGAACGGGTGGAGAGACCCAGTACTTC. The rearrangement uses TRBV21-1 and TRBJ2-5; TRBD1, the D gene given by the table, was not confirmed from the DNA. TRBV21-1 is recorded as a pseudogene. The CDR3 covers 17 residues.